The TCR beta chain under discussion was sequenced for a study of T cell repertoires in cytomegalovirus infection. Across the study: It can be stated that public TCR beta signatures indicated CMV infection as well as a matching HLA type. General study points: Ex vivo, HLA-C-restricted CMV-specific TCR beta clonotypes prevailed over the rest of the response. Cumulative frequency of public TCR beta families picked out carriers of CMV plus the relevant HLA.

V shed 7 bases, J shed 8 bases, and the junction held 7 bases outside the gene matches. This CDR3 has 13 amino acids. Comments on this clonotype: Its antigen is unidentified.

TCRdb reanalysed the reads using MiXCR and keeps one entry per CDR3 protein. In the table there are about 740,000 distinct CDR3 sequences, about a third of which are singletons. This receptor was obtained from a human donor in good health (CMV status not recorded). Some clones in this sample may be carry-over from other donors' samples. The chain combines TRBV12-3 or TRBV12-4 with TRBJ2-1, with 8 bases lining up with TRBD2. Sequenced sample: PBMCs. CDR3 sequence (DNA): TGTGCCAGCAACCCAACTAGCGGTGATGAGCAGTTCTTC. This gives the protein CASNPTSGDEQFF.